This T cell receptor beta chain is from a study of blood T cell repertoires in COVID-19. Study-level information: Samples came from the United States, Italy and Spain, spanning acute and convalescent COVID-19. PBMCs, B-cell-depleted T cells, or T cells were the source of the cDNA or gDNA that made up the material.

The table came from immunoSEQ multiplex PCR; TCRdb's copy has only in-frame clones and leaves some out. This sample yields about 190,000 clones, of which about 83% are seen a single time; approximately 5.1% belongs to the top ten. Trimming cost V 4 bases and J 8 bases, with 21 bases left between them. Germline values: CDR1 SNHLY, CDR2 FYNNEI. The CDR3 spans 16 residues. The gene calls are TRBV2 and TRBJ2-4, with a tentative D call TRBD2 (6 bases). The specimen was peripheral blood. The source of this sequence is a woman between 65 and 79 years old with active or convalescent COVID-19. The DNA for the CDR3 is TGTGCCAGCAGTGTTTTGCGGAAGAAGAGACTAGACATTCAGTACTTC. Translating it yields CASSVLRKKRLDIQYF.